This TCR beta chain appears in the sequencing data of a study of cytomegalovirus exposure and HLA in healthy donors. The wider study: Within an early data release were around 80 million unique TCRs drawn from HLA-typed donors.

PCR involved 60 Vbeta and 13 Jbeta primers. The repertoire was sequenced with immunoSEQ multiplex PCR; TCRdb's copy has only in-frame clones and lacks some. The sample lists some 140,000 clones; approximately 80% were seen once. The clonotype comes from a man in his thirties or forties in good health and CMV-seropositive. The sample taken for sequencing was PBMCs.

CDR3 protein: CASSSGGGTEAFF. The CDR3 bases are TGTGCCAGCAGCTCGGGGGGCGGCACTGAAGCTTTCTTT. V and J are TRBV7-9 and TRBJ1-1; D possibly corresponds to TRBD1 (6 bases). V lost 4 bases and J lost 4, with 10 bases in between. CDR1 SEHNR and CDR2 FQNEAQ come from the germline V gene (reference sequence). CDR3 length: 13 residues.